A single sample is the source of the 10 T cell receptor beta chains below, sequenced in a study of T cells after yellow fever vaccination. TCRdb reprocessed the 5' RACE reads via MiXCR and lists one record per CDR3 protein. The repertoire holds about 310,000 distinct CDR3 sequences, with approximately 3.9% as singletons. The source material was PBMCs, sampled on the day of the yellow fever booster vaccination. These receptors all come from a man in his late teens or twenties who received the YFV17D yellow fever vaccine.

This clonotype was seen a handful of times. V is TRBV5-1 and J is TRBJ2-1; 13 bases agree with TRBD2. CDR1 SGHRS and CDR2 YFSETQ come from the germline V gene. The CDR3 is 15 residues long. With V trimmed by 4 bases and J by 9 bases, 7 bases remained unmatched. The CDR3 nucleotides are TGCGCCAGCAGCGCGAGACTAGCGGGGGGCGGTGAGCAGTTCTTC. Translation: CASSARLAGGGEQFF.

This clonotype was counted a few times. The CDR3: CAWAIGQAGGTGELFF. The DNA for the CDR3 is TGTGCCTGGGCAATTGGTCAGGCCGGGGGGACCGGGGAGCTGTTTTTT. The V and J genes are TRBV30 and TRBJ2-2; 7 positions match TRBD2. The CDR3 covers 16 residues. The V and J ends lost 5 bases and 5 bases, in that order; junction bases with no gene match: 14. Germline V gene lookup returns CDR1 GTSNPN and CDR2 SVGIG (reference sequence).

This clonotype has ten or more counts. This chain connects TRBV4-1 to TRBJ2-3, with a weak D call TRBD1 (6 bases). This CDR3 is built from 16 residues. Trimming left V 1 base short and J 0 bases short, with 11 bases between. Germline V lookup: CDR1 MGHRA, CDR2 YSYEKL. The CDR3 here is CASSQGGQPSTDTQYF. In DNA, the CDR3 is TGCGCCAGCAGCCAAGGGGGGCAACCTAGCACAGATACGCAGTATTTT.

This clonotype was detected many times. The CDR3 DNA is TGTGCCAGCAGCTTAACACTAGCGGGGACCGGGGAGCTGTTTTTT. It encodes CASSLTLAGTGELFF. The chain employs TRBV7-2 and TRBJ2-2, with 10 nucleotides matching TRBD2. The length of the CDR3 is 15 residues. The V segment lost 2 bases and the J segment 5 bases; nucleotides outside the gene matches: 2. Per germline, CDR1 SGHTA and CDR2 FQGNSA.

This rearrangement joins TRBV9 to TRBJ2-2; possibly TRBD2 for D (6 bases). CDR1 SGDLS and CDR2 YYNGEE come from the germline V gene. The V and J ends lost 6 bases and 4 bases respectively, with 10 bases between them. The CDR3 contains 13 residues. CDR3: CASTEGGTGELFF. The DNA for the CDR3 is TGTGCCAGCACGGAGGGAGGCACCGGGGAGCTGTTTTTT.

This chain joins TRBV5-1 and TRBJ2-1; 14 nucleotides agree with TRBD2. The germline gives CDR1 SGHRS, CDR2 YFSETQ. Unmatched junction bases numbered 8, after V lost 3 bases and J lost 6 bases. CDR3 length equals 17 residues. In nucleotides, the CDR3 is TGCGCCAGCAGCTATCTACAGGGACTAGCGGGGGCCAATGAGCAGTTCTTC. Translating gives CASSYLQGLAGANEQFF.

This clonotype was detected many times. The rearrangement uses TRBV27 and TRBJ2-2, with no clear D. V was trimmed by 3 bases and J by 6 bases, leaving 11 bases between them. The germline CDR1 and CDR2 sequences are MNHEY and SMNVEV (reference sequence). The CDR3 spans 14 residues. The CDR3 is CASSLVFLSGELFF. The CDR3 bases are TGTGCCAGCAGTTTGGTTTTCTTGTCCGGGGAGCTGTTTTTT.

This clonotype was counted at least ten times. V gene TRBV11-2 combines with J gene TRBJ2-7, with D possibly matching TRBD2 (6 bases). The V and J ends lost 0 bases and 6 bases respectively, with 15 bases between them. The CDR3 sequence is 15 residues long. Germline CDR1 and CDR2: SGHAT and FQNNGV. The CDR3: CASSLEGLPCREQYV. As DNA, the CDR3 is TGTGCCAGCAGCTTAGAGGGACTCCCCTGCCGCGAGCAGTACGTC.

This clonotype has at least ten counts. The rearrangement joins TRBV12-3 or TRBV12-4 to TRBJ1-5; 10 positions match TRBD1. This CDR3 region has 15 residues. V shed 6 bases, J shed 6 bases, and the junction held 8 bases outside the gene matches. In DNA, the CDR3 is TGTGCCAGCAGCCCGACAGGGGGCGTGGGTCAGCCCCAGCATTTT. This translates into CASSPTGGVGQPQHF.

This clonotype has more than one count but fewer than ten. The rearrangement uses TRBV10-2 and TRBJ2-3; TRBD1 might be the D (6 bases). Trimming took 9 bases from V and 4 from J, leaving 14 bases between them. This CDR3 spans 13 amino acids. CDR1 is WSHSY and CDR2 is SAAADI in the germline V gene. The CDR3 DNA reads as TGCGCCAGAAGGGGGTCTCTGCCAGATACGCAGTATTTT. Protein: CARRGSLPDTQYF.